This paragraph reports one TCR beta chain. The antigen is not known. The sample is drawn from a study of PD-1 blockade in classical Hodgkin lymphoma. The study's findings and limits: Diversity in CD4+ TCRs, unlike that measured in CD8+ TCRs, had risen significantly by C4D1.

Measured with immunoSEQ multiplex PCR; TCRdb has only the in-frame clones, and not every one. The repertoire holds roughly 86,000 clones, with under 85% as singletons. Time point specified: cycle 4 day 1 (C4D1), after five to seven weeks of nivolumab. Every patient had relapsed following autologous stem cell transplantation, and cohorts differed in brentuximab vedotin exposure. The V gene's germline CDR1 is ENHRY and CDR2 SYGVKD. V lost 6 bases, J lost 6 bases, and 15 bases lay in between. This CDR3 has 13 amino acids. The sequenced sample was peripheral blood mononuclear cells (PBMCs), obtained before the fourth cycle of nivolumab. The chain recombines TRBV10-3 with TRBJ2-7; the D gene is possibly TRBD2 (6 bases). The sequence was obtained from a human donor with classical Hodgkin lymphoma. CDR3 amino acids: CAIRDSGAGEQYF. The CDR3, as DNA: TGTGCCATCAGGGACTCGGGAGCGGGCGAGCAGTACTTC.